These T cell receptor beta chains were read from a single sample in a study of cytomegalovirus exposure and HLA in healthy donors. Data came from immunoSEQ multiplex PCR; TCRdb stores just in-frame clones and leaves some out. Of about 150,000 clones listed, roughly 80% are singletons. Material for sequencing was PBMCs. The receptors were sampled from a woman in her fifties or sixties in good health and CMV-seropositive. CDR3s include the opening cysteine and the closing phenylalanine or tryptophan. A D gene is named only where the DNA matches it firmly. Expanded clones get a size class; other rows say once, few or many, or leave the size out.

clone_size | j_call | v_call | d_call | cdr3_nt | cdr3_aa
. | TRBJ2-7 | TRBV15 | TRBD1 | TGTGCCACCAGCAGAAGCCGGGACAGTCTCTCCTACGAGCAGTACTTC | CATSRSRDSLSYEQYF
. | TRBJ1-3 | TRBV21-1 | . | TGTGCCAGCAGCACCGACAGGGGGGAGTCTGGAAACACCATATATTTT | CASSTDRGESGNTIYF
. | TRBJ2-7 | TRBV6-1 | TRBD1 | TGTGCCAGCAGTGTGGAGGGACAGGCCCCCTACGAGCAGTACTTC | CASSVEGQAPYEQYF
. | TRBJ1-2 | TRBV5-4 | TRBD1 | TGTGCCAGCAGCTGGACAGGCTCCCGAGGCTACACCTTC | CASSWTGSRGYTF
few | TRBJ2-3 | TRBV6-1 | . | TGTGCCAGCAGTGAAGCCCCCGGGGTGACAGATACGCAGTATTTT | CASSEAPGVTDTQYF
. | TRBJ2-1 | TRBV27 | . | TGTGCCAGCGGCCGAGGGTTGTTAGTAGACAATGAGCAGTTCTTC | CASGRGLLVDNEQFF
few | TRBJ2-2 | TRBV10-3 | . | TGTGCCATCAGTGAGTCGAGGCCAACGGGGTCGACCGGGGAGCTGTTTTTT | CAISESRPTGSTGELFF
. | TRBJ1-6 | TRBV6-6 | TRBD1 | TGTGCCAGCAGTGACGCAGGGGGCGTCACACCCCTCCACTTT | CASSDAGGVTPLHF
. | TRBJ2-5 | TRBV7-7 | TRBD2 | TGTGCCAGCAGCCCGAATTCCGGGACTAGTCAAGAGACCCAGTACTTC | CASSPNSGTSQETQYF
. | TRBJ1-5 | TRBV15 | TRBD1 | TGTGCCACCAGCATGACAGGGCCGCATCAGCCCCAGCATTTT | CATSMTGPHQPQHF
few | TRBJ1-1 | TRBV6-6 | TRBD1 | TGTGCCAGCAGTTACGGGACAGGGAGGGGTACTGAAGCTTTCTTT | CASSYGTGRGTEAFF
. | TRBJ1-5 | TRBV7-2 | TRBD1 | TGTGCCAGCAGCTTAGCGTTAGGACAGGCGGCCTTATATCAGCCCCAGCATTTT | CASSLALGQAALYQPQHF
. | TRBJ1-2 | TRBV18 | . | TGTGCCAGCTCACCCCAAAGGGGGGGAAATGGCTACACCTTC | CASSPQRGGNGYTF
. | TRBJ1-4 | TRBV6-1 | . | TGTGCCAGCAGTGAACTGGAAAAACTGTTTTTT | CASSELEKLFF
few | TRBJ1-6 | TRBV2 | . | TGTGCCAGCGGACCACAGGGTTCTAATTCACCCCTCCACTTT | CASGPQGSNSPLHF
once | TRBJ1-5 | TRBV6-1 | TRBD1 | TGTGCCACGACAGGGGGCAATCAGCCCCAGCATTTT | CATTGGNQPQHF
. | TRBJ2-3 | TRBV25-1 | TRBD2 | TGTGCCAGCTCGAACGGGGGGGCAGGGGATACGCAGTATTTT | CASSNGGAGDTQYF
. | TRBJ2-7 | TRBV5-1 | . | TGCGCCAGCAAGGGGGGGAACTACGAGCAGTACTTC | CASKGGNYEQYF
. | TRBJ1-6 | TRBV27 | TRBD1 | TGTGCCAGCAGTTGGGACAGCTCTTATTCACCCCTCCACTTT | CASSWDSSYSPLHF
. | TRBJ2-7 | TRBV14 | . | TGTGCCAGCAGCCAACTGGGGGACTACGAGCAGTACTTC | CASSQLGDYEQYF
. | TRBJ1-5 | TRBV28 | TRBD1 | TGTGCCAGTAAGACAGGGAGCAATCAGCCCCAGCATTTT | CASKTGSNQPQHF
. | TRBJ1-2 | TRBV7-9 | TRBD1 | TGTGCCAGCAGCCCACAGGGGGCGGGGGCAGGCTATGGCTACACCTTC | CASSPQGAGAGYGYTF
. | TRBJ2-7 | TRBV4-1 | . | TGCGCCAGCAGCCAATCCTCGGGCCTAGCTGACGAGCAGTACTTC | CASSQSSGLADEQYF
once | TRBJ2-7 | TRBV7-9 | . | TGTGCCAGCAGCCCCCGGGAAGAGGGTGGAACCGAGCAGTACTTC | CASSPREEGGTEQYF
. | TRBJ1-1 | TRBV2 | . | TGTGCCAGCAGTGAAACCGGGATTTTCGTCACTGAAGCTTTCTTT | CASSETGIFVTEAFF
few | TRBJ2-7 | TRBV4-3 | . | TGCGCCAGCAGCCCGGGACTCTGGGGGTCCTACGAGCAGTACTTC | CASSPGLWGSYEQYF
. | TRBJ2-2 | TRBV9 | TRBD1 | TGTGCCAGCAGCGTAGTAAGCAGGGGGCAAAAATCAACCGGGGAGCTGTTTTTT | CASSVVSRGQKSTGELFF
. | TRBJ1-5 | TRBV7-6 | . | TGTGCCAGCGCCGAGGCCCCCAATCAGCCCCAGCATTTT | CASAEAPNQPQHF
. | TRBJ2-7 | TRBV7-9 | . | TGTGCCAGCAGCTTGGTTGGCTCCGAGCAGTACTTC | CASSLVGSEQYF
. | TRBJ1-5 | TRBV7-8 | . | TGTGCCAGCAGCTTACAGAACAGAGCTAATCAGCCCCAGCATTTT | CASSLQNRANQPQHF
once | TRBJ2-3 | TRBV5-6 | . | TGTGCCAGCAGCCCACTTGGGGCTAGCGGCACAGATACGCAGTATTTT | CASSPLGASGTDTQYF
. | TRBJ2-2 | TRBV19 | TRBD2 | TGTGCCAGTACCCAAGGGGAGGGAACCGGGGAGCTGTTTTTT | CASTQGEGTGELFF
. | TRBJ1-5 | TRBV6-6 | TRBD1 | TGTGCCAGCAGTTGGACAGGGGGCGTGGAGCCCCAGCATTTT | CASSWTGGVEPQHF
. | TRBJ2-1 | TRBV5-4 | . | TGTGCCAGCAGCTTGGTTCCGGGGTACAATGAGCAGTTCTTC | CASSLVPGYNEQFF
. | TRBJ2-7 | TRBV11-2 | . | TGTGCCAGCAGTCAGTCAGGCTACGAGCAGTACTTC | CASSQSGYEQYF
. | TRBJ1-2 | TRBV9 | TRBD1 | TGTGCCAGCAGCCCACAGGGGGGAGGGTATGGCTACACCTTC | CASSPQGGGYGYTF
. | TRBJ1-1 | TRBV9 | . | TGTGCCAGCAGCGTAGAGGAGGGACGGGGCACTGAAGCTTTCTTT | CASSVEEGRGTEAFF
. | TRBJ2-7 | TRBV6-5 | . | TGTGCCAGCAGCCCTTCCTACAGGAGCCACGAGCAGTACTTC | CASSPSYRSHEQYF
. | TRBJ1-6 | TRBV6-5 | TRBD1 | TGTGCCAGCAGTTACAGTGGTAGGACAGGGGTCTCACCCCTCCACTTT | CASSYSGRTGVSPLHF
. | TRBJ1-2 | TRBV29-1 | . | TGCAGCGTTGACTTCACAGACCACTATGGCTACACCTTC | CSVDFTDHYGYTF
few | TRBJ1-1 | TRBV30 | TRBD1 | TGTGCCTGGAGTGTTGTAGGACAGGGGAACACTGAAGCTTTCTTT | CAWSVVGQGNTEAFF
. | TRBJ2-1 | TRBV4-3 | TRBD2 | TGCGCCAGCAGCCAAGATGCTAGCGGGGGGGCTATTGAGCAGTTCTTC | CASSQDASGGAIEQFF
. | TRBJ2-6 | TRBV18 | . | TGTGCCAGCTCACCAGTGGACAGCGACTCTGGGGCCAACGTCCTGACTTTC | CASSPVDSDSGANVLTF
. | TRBJ1-1 | TRBV27 | . | TGTGCCAGCAGTTTAAGGTTCCCCTTGGGGAGTGAAGCTTTCTTT | CASSLRFPLGSEAFF
once | TRBJ2-3 | TRBV20-1 | . | TGCAGTGCCCGCCGACAAGATACGCAGTATTTT | CSARRQDTQYF
. | TRBJ2-7 | TRBV6-5 | TRBD2 | TGTGCCAGCAGGTTAGCGGGGGGGCCGTCCTACGAGCAGTACTTC | CASRLAGGPSYEQYF
. | TRBJ1-2 | TRBV27 | . | TGTGCCAGCAGTCCAGAGGGCAACTATGGCTACACCTTC | CASSPEGNYGYTF
. | TRBJ1-1 | TRBV19 | . | TGTGCCAGTAGGAGGGTGGCGCACACTGAAGCTTTCTTT | CASRRVAHTEAFF
. | TRBJ2-3 | TRBV5-1 | . | TGCGCCAGCAGCTTGGGACAGGCCTACCTTACGCAGTATTTT | CASSLGQAYLTQYF
. | TRBJ2-3 | TRBV27 | TRBD1 | TGTGCCAGCAGTTTAGGGACAGGGTCGCAGTATTTT | CASSLGTGSQYF
. | TRBJ2-1 | TRBV7-9 | TRBD2 | TGTGCCAGCAGCTTAAGGGCTAGCGGGGGTGATGAGCAGTTCTTC | CASSLRASGGDEQFF
. | TRBJ2-2 | TRBV25-1 | . | TGTGCCAGCAGTGAATTAAACACCGGGGAGCTGTTTTTT | CASSELNTGELFF
. | TRBJ1-1 | TRBV30 | TRBD1 | TGTGCCTGGAGTCCAAGGGACAGGACTGACGCAGTAGCTTTCTTT | CAWSPRDRTDAVAFF
. | TRBJ1-3 | TRBV4-3 | . | TGCGCCAGCAGCCAAGGGGAGAGGGGAAACACCATATATTTT | CASSQGERGNTIYF
. | TRBJ1-2 | TRBV19 | TRBD1 | TGTGCCAGCCTCAATCCGGGACAGGGCTATGGCTACACCTTC | CASLNPGQGYGYTF
. | TRBJ1-5 | TRBV28 | TRBD1 | TGTGCCAGCAGTCTATTGACAGGGACCAATCAGCCCCAGCATTTT | CASSLLTGTNQPQHF
once | TRBJ1-1 | TRBV7-8 | . | TGTGCCAGCAGGATGGGCGGGGTTAGCACTGAAGCTTTCTTT | CASRMGGVSTEAFF
. | TRBJ2-2 | TRBV6-1 | TRBD2 | TGTGCCAGCAGTGACCGACTAGCGGGGGTTCTCGGGCACGGGGAACTGTTTTTT | CASSDRLAGVLGHGELFF
. | TRBJ1-5 | TRBV6-5 | TRBD1 | TGTGCCAGCAGTCTACAGGGGGCGGGGCCCCAGCATTTT | CASSLQGAGPQHF